This passage covers 18 T cell receptor beta chains from one sample sequenced in a study of stem cell transplantation in POMP-related autoinflammatory disease. Libraries were prepared by immunoSEQ multiplex PCR; TCRdb keeps only in-frame clonotypes and omits some of them. The sample has 68,000 or so clones; just over 90% are singletons. Sample: CD4+ T cells from PBMCs, taken after stem cell transplantation. All receptors derive from a human patient with POMP-related autoinflammation and immune dysregulation (PRAID). Some T cells may arise from the graft donor.

The chain uses TRBV5-1 and TRBJ1-1, with 7 positions matching TRBD1. The CDR3 consists of 14 residues. In germline, CDR1 is SGHRS, CDR2 YFSETQ. The V and J ends lost 3 bases and 5 bases, in that order; junction bases with no gene match: 7. The CDR3 DNA is TGCGCCAGCAGCTCCTTGACAGGGAGAACTGAAGCTTTCTTT. Protein: CASSSLTGRTEAFF.

The chain recombines TRBV6-1 with TRBJ1-5; no firm D call. Germline V CDR1 and CDR2: MNHNS, SASEGT. The V end was cut by 2 bases, the J end by 6 bases, with 8 bases between. This CDR3 has 13 amino acids. The CDR3 loop is CASSETGFQPQHF. The CDR3 DNA reads TGTGCCAGCAGTGAAACGGGGTTTCAGCCCCAGCATTTT.

This chain uses TRBV24-1 with TRBJ2-5; tentatively, D is TRBD1 (6 bases). CDR1 KGHDR and CDR2 SFDVKD come from the germline V gene. This CDR3 has 16 residues. Trimming stripped 2 bases from V and 4 bases from J, with 16 bases between. The CDR3 nucleotides read TGTGCCACCAGTGATTACAACTGGGGGCAAGGAGAGACCCAGTACTTC. This gives the protein CATSDYNWGQGETQYF.

The V gene is TRBV24-1, the J gene TRBJ2-5; the match to TRBD2 covers 8 bases. After removal of 7 bases from V and 4 bases from J, the junction contained 7 bases not matched to a gene. CDR3 length: 14 residues. CDR1 and CDR2 (germline): KGHDR, SFDVKD. CDR3 sequence reads: CATRGSGRGETQYF. The CDR3 DNA is TGTGCCACCAGGGGAAGCGGGAGAGGAGAGACCCAGTACTTC.

The CDR3 protein is CASSPSGKETQYF. The CDR3 bases are TGTGCCAGCTCACCGTCAGGGAAGGAGACCCAGTACTTC. This chain joins TRBV18 and TRBJ2-5, with D possibly being TRBD1 (5 bases). V was cut by 3 bases and J by 5 bases, with 10 bases left in between. Germline-derived CDR1 and CDR2 are KGHSH and LQKENI. CDR3 length: 13 residues. Complete variable domain (other parts from reference TRBV18 and TRBJ2-5): NAGVMQNPRHLVRRRGQEARLRCSPMKGHSHVYWYRQLPEEGLKFMVYLQKENIIDESGMPKERFSAEFPKEGPSILRIQQVVRGDSAAYFCASSPSGKETQYFGPGTRLLVL.

The gene calls are TRBV5-5 and TRBJ2-2; D is undetermined. V lost 0 bases, J lost 2 bases, and 11 bases lay in between. Looked up from germline, CDR1 is SGHKS and CDR2 is YYEKEE (reference sequence). The CDR3 is made up of 16 amino acids. Here the CDR3 DNA reads TGTGCCAGCAGCTTGGCCGGCGGCAGTAACACCGGGGAGCTGTTTTTT. As protein: CASSLAGGSNTGELFF.

This clone was detected once. The chain employs TRBV7-2 and TRBJ1-6, with D maybe TRBD1 (6 bases). The CDR3 is 15 amino acids. Germline V CDR1 and CDR2: SGHTA, FQGNSA. Trimming cost V 1 base and J 4 bases, with 8 bases left between them. This CDR3 reads CASSLGGPYNSPLHF. In DNA form, the CDR3 reads TGTGCCAGCAGCTTAGGGGGGCCTTATAATTCACCCCTCCACTTT.

The V call is TRBV3-1 (or the pseudogene TRBV3-2), the J call TRBJ2-1; TRBD2 matches 7 bases. Germline CDR1 reads LGHDT; CDR2 reads YNNKEL (reference sequence). This CDR3 spans 14 amino acids. V was clipped by 6 bases and J by 8 bases; unmatched bases: 10. The CDR3 region is CASSLAVSWDEQFF. The CDR3 coding sequence is TGTGCCAGCAGTCTAGCGGTCTCCTGGGATGAGCAGTTCTTC.

This rearrangement joins TRBV29-1 to TRBJ2-2; no clear D gene. The germline V and J ends were trimmed by 0 bases and 1 base, with 6 bases remaining between them. This CDR3 is built from 14 residues. Germline values: CDR1 SQVTM, CDR2 ANQGSEA. The chain's CDR3 is CSVEDRLNTGELFF. The CDR3 DNA sequence: TGCAGCGTTGAAGATCGATTGAACACCGGGGAGCTGTTTTTT.

This clone was seen just once. The chain combines TRBV4-1 with TRBJ2-2; 8 positions agree with TRBD2. The CDR3 contains 16 residues. Germline lookup yields CDR1 MGHRA and CDR2 YSYEKL. The V gene end was trimmed by 4 bases and the J gene end by 3 bases; junction bases not matched to a gene: 7. The CDR3 coding sequence is TGCGCCAGCAGCCTTGCCGGGACTAGGGACACCGGGGAGCTGTTTTTT. Translated: CASSLAGTRDTGELFF.

This clone was seen a few times. J is TRBJ2-1 and V is TRBV3-1 (or the pseudogene TRBV3-2); 8 bases align to TRBD2. Losses at the gene ends were 3 bases for V and 4 bases for J; bases not matched to a gene: 14. This CDR3 has 18 residues. CDR1 and CDR2 (germline): LGHDT, YNNKEL (reference sequence). DNA for the CDR3: TGTGCCAGCAGCCACGATCCCCGTGGTAGCGGGATGTACAATGAGCAGTTCTTC. This gives the protein CASSHDPRGSGMYNEQFF.

J is TRBJ2-5 and V is TRBV28; no definite D call. The ends were cut back, 3 bases at V and 5 bases at J, with 13 bases in the middle. Germline CDR1 and CDR2: MDHEN and SYDVKM. This CDR3 region has 14 residues. The CDR3 nucleotides are TGTGCCAGCAGTTTCCTCGGCTTAGGGGAGACCCAGTACTTC. Protein product: CASSFLGLGETQYF.

The V gene is TRBV7-9, the J gene TRBJ2-3, with D uncertain. The CDR3 covers 13 residues. Germline CDR1 SEHNR, CDR2 FQNEAQ (reference sequence). Trimming stripped 6 bases from V and 0 bases from J, with 7 bases between. The CDR3: CASSSSSTDTQYF. Here the CDR3 DNA reads TGTGCCAGCAGTTCCTCTAGCACAGATACGCAGTATTTT.

This CDR3 reads CASSLVGYNEQFF. DNA for the CDR3: TGTGCCAGCAGCTTGGTCGGCTACAATGAGCAGTTCTTC. The chain employs TRBV5-4 and TRBJ2-1; D unclear. V dropped 0 bases and J dropped 3 bases, with 4 bases sitting between them. The CDR3 length is 13 residues. CDR1 and CDR2 (germline): SGHNT, YYREEE (reference sequence).

V and J are TRBV2 and TRBJ1-1; no clear D gene. Germline V CDR1 and CDR2: SNHLY, FYNNEI. The CDR3 length is 14 residues. V was trimmed by 2 bases and J by 3 bases, leaving 10 bases between them. The CDR3 DNA reads TGTGCCAGCAGTGAAAGAGAGGGTGACACTGAAGCTTTCTTT. This sequence encodes CASSEREGDTEAFF. Filled out from reference TRBV2 and TRBJ1-1, the complete variable domain reads EPEVTQTPSHQVTQMGQEVILRCVPISNHLYFYWYRQILGQKVEFLVSFYNNEISEKSEIFDDQFSVERPDGSNFTLKIRSTKLEDSAMYFCASSEREGDTEAFFGQGTRLTVV.

The chain recombines TRBV18 with TRBJ2-2; the D gene is possibly TRBD1 (5 bases). Trimming took 4 bases from V and 4 from J, leaving 16 bases between them. There are 16 residues in the CDR3. Germline loops: CDR1 KGHSH, CDR2 LQKENI. The CDR3 DNA sequence: TGTGCCAGCTCACGTGATGGGGCGCGTGTCACCGGGGAGCTGTTTTTT. Protein sequence: CASSRDGARVTGELFF.

The rearrangement uses TRBV18 and TRBJ2-3; D possibly matches TRBD1 or TRBD2 (5 bases each). Germline assignment: CDR1 KGHSH and CDR2 LQKENI. V lost 6 bases and J lost 1, with 14 bases in between. This CDR3 is built from 15 residues. The CDR3 region is CASSPLLGGTDTQYF. DNA for the CDR3: TGTGCCAGCTCTCCCTTACTGGGGGGCACAGATACGCAGTATTTT.

The rearrangement links TRBV4-1 to TRBJ2-1; perhaps TRBD1 as D (6 bases). This CDR3 contains 19 residues. CDR1 and CDR2 (germline): MGHRA, YSYEKL. V was cut by 1 base and J by 5 bases, with 24 bases left in between. The chain's CDR3 is CASSQGFILRRTANNEQFF. As DNA, the CDR3 is TGCGCCAGCAGCCAAGGGTTCATTTTACGGAGGACAGCCAACAATGAGCAGTTCTTC.